The 17 T cell receptor beta chains listed next were all sequenced from one sample in a study of T-cell memory formation after mild COVID-19. TCRdb fed the 5' RACE reads into MiXCR, producing one record per CDR3 protein. The data contain around 200,000 distinct CDR3 sequences, about a fifth of them singletons. The sample taken for sequencing was PBMCs or a T cell subset sorted from them (not recorded which). The source is an adult woman who had mild COVID-19 (a few samples of this study predate the infection). Cell type and time point are not known.

This clonotype came up many times. The chain uses TRBV9 and TRBJ2-3; weak D call: TRBD2 (7 bases). The CDR3 is 15 residues long. Trimming pared 4 bases from V and 3 bases from J, leaving 15 bases between. CDR1 and CDR2 from the germline V gene are SGDLS and YYNGEE. CDR3 DNA sequence: TGTGCCAGCAGCCCTTGGGGGGGGCGGACAGATACGCAGTATTTT. The encoded protein is CASSPWGGRTDTQYF.

In its sample, this clonotype was seen a few times. This chain connects TRBV7-2 to TRBJ2-1; D unclear. The CDR3 consists of 12 residues. V was pared by 8 bases and J by 4 bases, with 9 bases between. Per germline, CDR1 SGHTA and CDR2 FQGNSA. Here the CDR3 reads CASGYLYNEQFF. CDR3 nucleotide sequence: TGTGCCAGCGGTTATCTGTACAATGAGCAGTTCTTC.

A few counts support this clonotype. V usage is TRBV7-6 and J usage is TRBJ2-1; TRBD2 agrees at 8 bases. V dropped 5 bases and J dropped 6; count of bases not matched to a gene: 9. Germline CDR1 reads SGHVS; CDR2 reads FNYEAQ. The CDR3 runs to 15 residues. CDR3 sequence (DNA): TGTGCCAGCAGCCCGACGGTAGCGGGGATCAATGAGCAGTTCTTC. Protein sequence: CASSPTVAGINEQFF. The full variable domain, with the rest looked up from reference TRBV7-6 and TRBJ2-1, is GAGVSQSPRYKVTKRGQDVALRCDPISGHVSLYWYRQALGQGPEFLTYFNYEAQQDKSGLPNDRFSAERPEGSISTLTIQRTEQRDSAMYRCASSPTVAGINEQFFGPGTRLTVL.

This clonotype was seen only once. The chain combines TRBV19 with TRBJ2-1; no clear D gene. V was clipped by 8 bases and J by 8 bases, with 10 bases between them. The CDR3 loop spans 11 amino acids. The germline V gene has CDR1 LNHDA and CDR2 SQIVND (reference sequence). The CDR3 coding sequence is TGTGCCAGTGAATACCACGATGAGCAGTTCTTC. Translation gives CASEYHDEQFF. The full variable domain, rest sourced from reference TRBV19 and TRBJ2-1, is DGGITQSPKYLFRKEGQNVTLSCEQNLNHDAMYWYRQDPGQGLRLIYYSQIVNDFQKGDIAEGYSVSREKKESFPLTVTSAQKNPTAFYLCASEYHDEQFFGPGTRLTVL.

CDR3: CASSEGSLLYGYTF. In DNA form, the CDR3 reads TGTGCCAGCAGTGAAGGATCTCTCCTCTATGGCTACACCTTC. V usage is TRBV2 and J usage is TRBJ1-2, with D unclear. Germline CDR1 is SNHLY and CDR2 is FYNNEI. The CDR3 spans 14 residues. The V end was cut by 1 base, the J end by 4 bases, with 10 bases between.

This clonotype turned up a few times. V gene TRBV27 combines with J gene TRBJ1-2; 12 bases agree with TRBD1. This CDR3 is 13 amino acids long. Germline assignment: CDR1 MNHEY and CDR2 SMNVEV (reference sequence). V lost 8 bases and J lost 4; bases outside the gene matches: 2. The CDR3 protein is CASWDRGRYGYTF. CDR3 DNA: TGTGCCAGCTGGGACAGGGGGCGCTATGGCTACACCTTC.

In its sample, this clonotype was seen a few times. The chain joins TRBV5-1 to TRBJ2-7, with unresolved D. The germline gives CDR1 SGHRS, CDR2 YFSETQ. The CDR3 runs 16 residues. V was cut by 3 bases and J by 1 base, with 17 bases left in between. The CDR3 here is CASSSEPNTMSYEQYF. The DNA for the CDR3 is TGCGCCAGCAGCTCCGAACCTAATACCATGTCCTACGAGCAGTACTTC.

The rearrangement uses TRBV7-6 and TRBJ2-1, with D possibly matching TRBD2 (5 bases). The CDR3 is made up of 15 amino acids. CDR1 is SGHVS and CDR2 is FNYEAQ in the germline V gene. Trimming took off 1 base at V and 3 bases at J, with 10 bases between the two ends. In DNA, the CDR3 is TGTGCCAGCAGCTTAGGCGGGTTTAGCTACAATGAGCAGTTCTTC. It codes for CASSLGGFSYNEQFF.

This sequence joins TRBV27 and TRBJ2-6; possibly TRBD1 for D (5 bases). Germline V gene data show CDR1 as MNHEY and CDR2 as SMNVEV (reference sequence). The CDR3 contains 15 residues. Trimming removed 6 bases at V and 1 base at J, with 10 bases between. CDR3 loop: CASSARGSGANVLTF. For the CDR3, the DNA is TGTGCCAGCAGCGCTAGGGGATCTGGGGCCAACGTCCTGACTTTC. Full variable domain (rest looked up from reference TRBV27 and TRBJ2-6): EAQVTQNPRYLITVTGKKLTVTCSQNMNHEYMSWYRQDPGLGLRQIYYSMNVEVTDKGDVPEGYKVSRKEKRNFPLILESPSPNQTSLYFCASSARGSGANVLTFGAGSRLTVL.

This rearrangement joins TRBV7-9 to TRBJ2-7, with 12 bases matching TRBD2. This CDR3 spans 16 amino acids. Germline-derived CDR1 and CDR2 are SEHNR and FQNEAQ (reference sequence). J lost 1 base, V lost 5 bases, and 6 bases had no gene match. Written as DNA, the CDR3 is TGTGCCAGCAGCCCCCGGCTAGCGGGAGGGTCCTACGAGCAGTACTTC. Residues: CASSPRLAGGSYEQYF.

V usage is TRBV27 and J usage is TRBJ2-7, with D uncertain. The CDR3 is 15 amino acids. Trimming removed 3 bases at V and 0 bases at J, with 12 bases between. Germline assignment: CDR1 MNHEY and CDR2 SMNVEV (reference sequence). Here the CDR3 reads CASSFEVGNSYEQYF. CDR3 bases: TGTGCCAGCAGTTTTGAGGTCGGAAACTCCTACGAGCAGTACTTC.

V is TRBV7-2 and J is TRBJ2-7; D unresolved. Trimming cost V 5 bases and J 7 bases, with 12 bases left between them. The CDR3 covers 12 residues. CDR1 is SGHTA, CDR2 FQGNSA, per germline. The CDR3: CASSHGPWEQYF. The CDR3 DNA reads as TGTGCCAGCAGCCACGGACCCTGGGAGCAGTACTTC.

The rearrangement uses TRBV5-5 and TRBJ2-7, with a tentative D call TRBD2 (6 bases). The CDR3 has 13 residues. The V end lost 4 bases, the J end lost 6 bases, and 14 bases lay between the germline ends. The germline gives CDR1 SGHKS, CDR2 YYEKEE (reference sequence). The CDR3 nucleotides are TGTGCCAGCAGCCCGGGACTCCCGGGCGAGCAGTACTTC. Its protein is CASSPGLPGEQYF.

The table lists this clonotype with a few counts. The CDR3 protein is CASSTGGGTEAFF. The CDR3 DNA reads TGTGCCAGCAGTACAGGAGGAGGAACTGAAGCTTTCTTT. The genes are TRBV12-3 or TRBV12-4 and TRBJ1-1, with D perhaps TRBD1 (5 bases). V dropped 5 bases and J dropped 5 bases, with 12 bases sitting between them. This CDR3 is built from 13 residues.

About this clonotype itself: A much more abundant neighbour one base away suggests this may be a read error. The CDR3 DNA is TGTGCCAGCAGCTTGGCCGGGGCAGACGGACAGCCCCAGCATTTT. Protein product: CASSLAGADGQPQHF. The chain joins TRBV5-8 to TRBJ1-5; D is perhaps TRBD1 (5 bases). With 0 bases removed from V and 7 bases from J, the gap between germline ends came to 14 bases. CDR3 size: 15 residues. Germline CDR1 SGHTS, CDR2 YDEGEE.

The chain joins TRBV12-3 or TRBV12-4 to TRBJ2-7; the D call may be TRBD1 or TRBD2 (5 bases each). The CDR3 totals 15 residues. The ends were cut back, 6 bases at V and 3 bases at J, with 18 bases in the middle. The CDR3 region has the DNA TGTGCCAGCAGCCCCGGGTCGAGGGGCAACTACGAGCAGTACTTC. As protein: CASSPGSRGNYEQYF.

This rearrangement joins TRBV12-3 or TRBV12-4 to TRBJ2-3; 7 bases map to TRBD2. The CDR3 runs 13 residues. J was trimmed by 8 bases and V by 4 bases; bases with no gene match: 6. Here the CDR3 DNA reads TGTGCCAGCAGTTCTAGCGGCGGGGGTACGCAGTATTTT. Protein: CASSSSGGGTQYF.